This TCR beta chain was profiled in a study of OX40 agonist ivuxolimab in advanced cancers. Across the study: Past anti-PD-1, anti-PD-L1 or anti-CTLA-4 therapy was accepted, and 40% to 45% had received some.

Concerning this clone: Its antigen remains unidentified.

Trimming took off 1 base at V and 0 bases at J, with 11 bases between the two ends. Germline V gives CDR1 SGHTS, CDR2 YDEGEE. This CDR3 contains 16 residues. Regarding the study as a whole: No antigen was identified for the clonally expanded peripheral T cells.

Only in-frame clones appear in the TCRdb table, and some are missing; sequencing was by immunoSEQ multiplex PCR. Found here are 100,000 or so clones, 87% of them singletons; the top ten hold 0.31%. The sequencing used CD4+ or CD8+ T cells sorted from blood, collected in a trial of the OX40 agonist ivuxolimab. The clonotype originates from an adult with an advanced solid tumor such as melanoma, head and neck, liver or kidney cancer. This chain uses TRBV5-8 with TRBJ2-4; D could derive from TRBD1 or TRBD2 (5 bases each). The CDR3, as DNA: TGTGCCAGCAGCTTGTTTGGGGGAATAGCCAAAAACATTCAGTACTTC. Protein product: CASSLFGGIAKNIQYF. Using reference TRBV5-8 and TRBJ2-4 for the parts outside the CDR3, the full variable domain is EAGVTQSPTHLIKTRGQQATLRCSPISGHTSVYWYQQALGLGLQFLLWYDEGEERNRGNFPPRFSGRQFPNYSSELNVNALELEDSALYLCASSLFGGIAKNIQYFGAGTRLSVL.